Listed below are T cell receptor beta chains from one sample, sequenced in a study of T cells in localized non-small cell lung cancer. Generated by immunoSEQ multiplex PCR, the TCRdb table keeps only in-frame clones and is missing some. The repertoire includes fewer than 20,000 clones, about 85% of them detected once, and 23% sits in the top ten. This sample comprised peripheral blood, obtained before any cancer treatment. These receptor sequences come from a male donor at least 60 years old with stage I lung adenocarcinoma. Each CDR3 is given with its conserved first and last residue. D genes are given only for firm matches. Clone size is shown for a subset of rows, as once, few, many or a class of expanded clone.

d_call: .; clone_size: .; j_call: TRBJ2-2; v_call: TRBV27; cdr3_nt: TGTGCCAGCAGTTTTTTTGGGTCTAGGGGGTACACCGGGGAGCTGTTTTTT; cdr3_aa: CASSFFGSRGYTGELFF
d_call: .; clone_size: .; j_call: TRBJ1-5; v_call: TRBV19; cdr3_nt: TGTGCCAGTAGTATACTAGTTGGTCAGCCCCAGCATTTT; cdr3_aa: CASSILVGQPQHF
d_call: .; clone_size: .; j_call: TRBJ1-5; v_call: TRBV29-1; cdr3_nt: TGCAGCGTGCTTGAAGGTATCGGCAATCAGCCCCAGCATTTT; cdr3_aa: CSVLEGIGNQPQHF
d_call: TRBD1; clone_size: once; j_call: TRBJ2-2; v_call: TRBV6-5; cdr3_nt: TGTGCCAGCAGTTCCGGACAGGGGGCTCGCACCGGGGAGCTGTTTTTT; cdr3_aa: CASSSGQGARTGELFF
d_call: .; clone_size: .; j_call: TRBJ2-1; v_call: TRBV4-2; cdr3_nt: TGTGCCAGCAGCCTTTCTTCGGACATGAACAATGAGCAGTTCTTC; cdr3_aa: CASSLSSDMNNEQFF
d_call: .; clone_size: .; j_call: TRBJ1-2; v_call: TRBV19; cdr3_nt: TGTGCCAGTAGTACCCCCCAGGGGAATAACTATGGCTACACCTTC; cdr3_aa: CASSTPQGNNYGYTF
d_call: .; clone_size: .; j_call: TRBJ2-4; v_call: TRBV2; cdr3_nt: TGTGCCAGCAGTGAGGACAGTAGGATAGGCAAAAACATTCAGTACTTC; cdr3_aa: CASSEDSRIGKNIQYF
d_call: .; clone_size: .; j_call: TRBJ1-5; v_call: TRBV10-3; cdr3_nt: TGTGCCATCAGTGACGGGGGGGGTTATCAGCCCCAGCATTTT; cdr3_aa: CAISDGGGYQPQHF
d_call: TRBD1; clone_size: .; j_call: TRBJ1-6; v_call: TRBV9; cdr3_nt: TGTGCCAGCAGCGCCGGGACAGTTCGATCACCCCTCCACTTT; cdr3_aa: CASSAGTVRSPLHF
d_call: .; clone_size: .; j_call: TRBJ2-6; v_call: TRBV27; cdr3_nt: TGTGCCAGCAGTTCCAAGGGCTCTGGGGCCAACGTCCTGACTTTC; cdr3_aa: CASSSKGSGANVLTF
d_call: .; clone_size: .; j_call: TRBJ2-5; v_call: TRBV19; cdr3_nt: TGTGCCAGTAGGGAGGGCCCTCAAGAGACCCAGTACTTC; cdr3_aa: CASREGPQETQYF
d_call: TRBD1; clone_size: .; j_call: TRBJ1-5; v_call: TRBV28; cdr3_nt: TGTGCCAGCAGTTTATCTACCGGGACAGGAGACAATCAGCCCCAGCATTTT; cdr3_aa: CASSLSTGTGDNQPQHF
d_call: .; clone_size: .; j_call: TRBJ1-3; v_call: TRBV7-3; cdr3_nt: TGTGCCAGCAGCTTAGGCGTATCTGGAAACACCATATATTTT; cdr3_aa: CASSLGVSGNTIYF
d_call: .; clone_size: .; j_call: TRBJ1-1; v_call: TRBV4-3; cdr3_nt: TGCGCCAGCAGCCAAGCAACAGGAATGAACACTGAAGCTTTCTTT; cdr3_aa: CASSQATGMNTEAFF
d_call: .; clone_size: .; j_call: TRBJ2-7; v_call: TRBV11-2; cdr3_nt: TGTGCCAGCATCCTGCCCAGCGTGAGCTACGAGCAGTACTTC; cdr3_aa: CASILPSVSYEQYF
d_call: .; clone_size: few; j_call: TRBJ1-1; v_call: TRBV2; cdr3_nt: TGTGCCAGCAGTGATTGGGGGGACACCACTGAAGCTTTCTTT; cdr3_aa: CASSDWGDTTEAFF
d_call: .; clone_size: .; j_call: TRBJ2-1; v_call: TRBV18; cdr3_nt: TGTGCCAGCTCACCAAGGGACAATGAGCAGTTCTTC; cdr3_aa: CASSPRDNEQFF
d_call: .; clone_size: .; j_call: TRBJ2-1; v_call: TRBV10-3; cdr3_nt: TGTGCCATCAGTGGGAGTTCCCACGATGAGCAGTTCTTC; cdr3_aa: CAISGSSHDEQFF
d_call: TRBD2; clone_size: .; j_call: TRBJ2-5; v_call: TRBV6-1; cdr3_nt: TGTGCCAGCAGTGAATGGGGGGGAGCTGGTGGGGAGACCCAGTACTTC; cdr3_aa: CASSEWGGAGGETQYF
d_call: .; clone_size: .; j_call: TRBJ2-7; v_call: TRBV18; cdr3_nt: TGTGCCAGCTCACCACCGCCGGGGACCGAGCAGTACTTC; cdr3_aa: CASSPPPGTEQYF
d_call: TRBD1; clone_size: .; j_call: TRBJ1-4; v_call: TRBV11-2; cdr3_nt: TGTGCCAGCAGCACCATCGGACAGGGGGCGCATATCACTAATGAAAAACTGTTTTTT; cdr3_aa: CASSTIGQGAHITNEKLFF
d_call: .; clone_size: .; j_call: TRBJ1-6; v_call: TRBV10-3; cdr3_nt: TGTGCCGGGAGGGGGGACAATTCACCCCTCCACTTT; cdr3_aa: CAGRGDNSPLHF
d_call: .; clone_size: .; j_call: TRBJ2-3; v_call: TRBV10-3; cdr3_nt: TGTGCCATCAAAGGGCCCAACCGCGGGGATACGCAGTATTTT; cdr3_aa: CAIKGPNRGDTQYF
d_call: .; clone_size: .; j_call: TRBJ1-1; v_call: TRBV5-6; cdr3_nt: TGTGCCAGCAGCTTGGGCTTAACGATGGCTTTCTTT; cdr3_aa: CASSLGLTMAFF
d_call: .; clone_size: .; j_call: TRBJ1-2; v_call: TRBV30; cdr3_nt: TGTGCCAAGGCAGATAGCTTTAGGAATGGCTACACCTTC; cdr3_aa: CAKADSFRNGYTF
d_call: .; clone_size: .; j_call: TRBJ2-1; v_call: TRBV5-1; cdr3_nt: TGCGCCAGCAGCTTGGAGGCCGGGAGTTACAATGAGCAGTTCTTC; cdr3_aa: CASSLEAGSYNEQFF
d_call: .; clone_size: .; j_call: TRBJ1-5; v_call: TRBV2; cdr3_nt: TGTGCCAGCAAAATGGAAAGCAATCAGCCCCAGCATTTT; cdr3_aa: CASKMESNQPQHF
d_call: TRBD1; clone_size: .; j_call: TRBJ1-3; v_call: TRBV6-5; cdr3_nt: TGTGCCAGCAGTTACGGGACAGCCACTGGAAACACCATATATTTT; cdr3_aa: CASSYGTATGNTIYF
d_call: .; clone_size: .; j_call: TRBJ2-2; v_call: TRBV5-4; cdr3_nt: TGTGCCAGCAGCACTTGGCATCCTGTTGGCACCGGGGAGCTGTTTTTT; cdr3_aa: CASSTWHPVGTGELFF
d_call: .; clone_size: .; j_call: TRBJ2-2; v_call: TRBV10-3; cdr3_nt: TGTGCCATCAGTGAGTCTGCCCGGGAGCTGTTTTTT; cdr3_aa: CAISESARELFF
d_call: .; clone_size: .; j_call: TRBJ2-5; v_call: TRBV7-2; cdr3_nt: TGTGCCAGCAGCTTAACGCAAGAGACCCAGTACTTC; cdr3_aa: CASSLTQETQYF
d_call: .; clone_size: .; j_call: TRBJ2-2; v_call: TRBV6-5; cdr3_nt: TGTGCCAGCAGACTTGACACCTCCACCGGGGAGCTGTTTTTT; cdr3_aa: CASRLDTSTGELFF
d_call: .; clone_size: .; j_call: TRBJ2-7; v_call: TRBV28; cdr3_nt: TGTGCCAGCATCTCGGGCCTCGAGCAGTACTTC; cdr3_aa: CASISGLEQYF
d_call: .; clone_size: once; j_call: TRBJ2-1; v_call: TRBV19; cdr3_nt: TGTGCCAGTAGTATGCCCGAGTGGGCGGGGAATGAGCAGTTCTTC; cdr3_aa: CASSMPEWAGNEQFF
d_call: TRBD2; clone_size: .; j_call: TRBJ2-7; v_call: TRBV6-5; cdr3_nt: TGTGCCAGCAGTTACAGGGCGGGAGGAATCTCCGAGCAGTACTTC; cdr3_aa: CASSYRAGGISEQYF
d_call: .; clone_size: few; j_call: TRBJ1-5; v_call: TRBV11-1; cdr3_nt: TGTGCCAGCAGCTCGTCAGGGAATCAGCCCCAGCATTTT; cdr3_aa: CASSSSGNQPQHF
d_call: .; clone_size: .; j_call: TRBJ2-3; v_call: TRBV5-5; cdr3_nt: TGTGCCAGCAGCTTGACTGGGAGCACAGATACGCAGTATTTT; cdr3_aa: CASSLTGSTDTQYF
d_call: .; clone_size: .; j_call: TRBJ2-2; v_call: TRBV19; cdr3_nt: TGTGCCAGTACCGAAATCCGAGGCACCGGGCCGAATACTTTTACCGGGGAGCTGTTTTTT; cdr3_aa: CASTEIRGTGPNTFTGELFF
d_call: .; clone_size: .; j_call: TRBJ1-5; v_call: TRBV9; cdr3_nt: TGTGCCAGCAGCCCGTCAACGGGGGGAAGTCAGCCCCAGCATTTT; cdr3_aa: CASSPSTGGSQPQHF
d_call: .; clone_size: .; j_call: TRBJ2-2; v_call: TRBV2; cdr3_nt: TGTGCCAGCAGTGAACTCAGTGCCGGGGAGCTGTTTTTT; cdr3_aa: CASSELSAGELFF
d_call: .; clone_size: .; j_call: TRBJ1-2; v_call: TRBV7-8; cdr3_nt: TGTGCCAGCAGCTTAGTGTCAGGCCTATATGGCTACACCTTC; cdr3_aa: CASSLVSGLYGYTF
d_call: .; clone_size: .; j_call: TRBJ1-3; v_call: TRBV5-8; cdr3_nt: TGTGCCAGCAGCCCCCGGGGGGGGGAAACTGGAAACACCATATATTTT; cdr3_aa: CASSPRGGETGNTIYF
d_call: .; clone_size: .; j_call: TRBJ2-6; v_call: TRBV6-6; cdr3_nt: TGTGCCAGCAGTATGAAAAATCCCTCTGGGGCCAACGTCCTGACTTTC; cdr3_aa: CASSMKNPSGANVLTF
d_call: .; clone_size: .; j_call: TRBJ2-3; v_call: TRBV29-1; cdr3_nt: TGCAGCGTTGTGAACAGGGTTTATACAGATACGCAGTATTTT; cdr3_aa: CSVVNRVYTDTQYF
d_call: .; clone_size: .; j_call: TRBJ2-5; v_call: TRBV9; cdr3_nt: TGTGCCAGCAGCGCCCTCCCAGGGGAGACCCAGTACTTC; cdr3_aa: CASSALPGETQYF
d_call: .; clone_size: once; j_call: TRBJ2-3; v_call: TRBV5-1; cdr3_nt: TGCGCCAGCAGCTTGACGGGGGGCGCAGATACGCAGTATTTT; cdr3_aa: CASSLTGGADTQYF
d_call: TRBD1; clone_size: .; j_call: TRBJ2-3; v_call: TRBV14; cdr3_nt: TGTGCCAGCAGCCACAAAACAGGGGGCGGAAATACGCAGTATTTT; cdr3_aa: CASSHKTGGGNTQYF
d_call: .; clone_size: .; j_call: TRBJ2-2; v_call: TRBV28; cdr3_nt: TGTGCCAGCAGTTTCGACACCGTCGCGAACACCGGGGAGCTGTTTTTT; cdr3_aa: CASSFDTVANTGELFF
d_call: .; clone_size: .; j_call: TRBJ1-6; v_call: TRBV19; cdr3_nt: TGTGCCAGTAGTAAGGGGACGGATCAAAATTCACCCCTCCACTTT; cdr3_aa: CASSKGTDQNSPLHF
d_call: .; clone_size: .; j_call: TRBJ1-1; v_call: TRBV4-2; cdr3_nt: TGTGCCAGCAGCCAAGATTACAGGGATGAGACTGAAGCTTTCTTT; cdr3_aa: CASSQDYRDETEAFF
d_call: TRBD1; clone_size: .; j_call: TRBJ2-3; v_call: TRBV27; cdr3_nt: TGTGCCAGCAGTTACGGGACAGGCGTTGATACGCAGTATTTT; cdr3_aa: CASSYGTGVDTQYF
d_call: .; clone_size: once; j_call: TRBJ2-7; v_call: TRBV5-1; cdr3_nt: TGCGCCAGCAGCTTCGTCCTACTAGGGTCCTACGAGCAGTACTTC; cdr3_aa: CASSFVLLGSYEQYF
d_call: .; clone_size: .; j_call: TRBJ1-1; v_call: TRBV5-1; cdr3_nt: TGCGCCAGCAACTCTGGAGGGAAGAACACTGAAGCTTTCTTT; cdr3_aa: CASNSGGKNTEAFF